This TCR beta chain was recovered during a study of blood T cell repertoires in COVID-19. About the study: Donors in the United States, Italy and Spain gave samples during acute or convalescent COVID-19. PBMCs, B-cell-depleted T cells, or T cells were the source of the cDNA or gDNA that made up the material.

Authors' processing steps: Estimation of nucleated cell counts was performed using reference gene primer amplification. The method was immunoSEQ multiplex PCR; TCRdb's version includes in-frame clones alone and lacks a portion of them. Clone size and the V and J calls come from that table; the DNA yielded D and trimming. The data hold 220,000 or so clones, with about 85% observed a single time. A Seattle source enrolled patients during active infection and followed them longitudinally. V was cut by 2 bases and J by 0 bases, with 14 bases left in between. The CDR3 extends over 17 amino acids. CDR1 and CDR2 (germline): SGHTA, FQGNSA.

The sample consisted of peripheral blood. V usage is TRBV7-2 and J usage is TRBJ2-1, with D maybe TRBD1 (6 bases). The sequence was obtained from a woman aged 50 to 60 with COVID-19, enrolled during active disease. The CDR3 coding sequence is TGTGCCAGCAGCTTAAGGTCCAGGACAGCCTCCTACAATGAGCAGTTCTTC. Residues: CASSLRSRTASYNEQFF.